Shown below are 20 T cell receptor beta chains from a single sample sequenced in a study of blood T cell repertoires in COVID-19. The table came from immunoSEQ multiplex PCR; TCRdb's copy has only in-frame clones and leaves some out. The sample records tens of thousands of clones, 75% to 90% being singletons. The specimen was peripheral blood. These TCRs come from a human donor in a cohort sampled during active COVID-19.

The V gene is TRBV29-1, the J gene TRBJ1-2, with 8 bases lining up with TRBD1. The CDR3 length is 13 residues. Germline-derived CDR1 and CDR2 are SQVTM and ANQGSEA. With 7 bases clipped from V and 3 bases from J, the junction kept 7 bases outside the gene matches. CDR3 sequence reads: CSGHIQGDYGYTF. The CDR3 DNA reads TGCAGCGGGCATATACAGGGGGACTATGGCTACACCTTC.

The chain recombines TRBV19 with TRBJ2-7, with 7 positions matching TRBD1. Germline V gene sequence: CDR1 LNHDA, CDR2 SQIVND (reference sequence). The junction had 13 bases not matched to a gene; V was cut back by 6 bases and J by 5 bases. The CDR3 length is 15 residues. The CDR3 here is CASSRPTGPTDEQYF. Here the CDR3 DNA reads TGTGCCAGTAGCCGCCCGACAGGGCCGACCGACGAGCAGTACTTC.

The chain links TRBV28 to TRBJ2-1; 7 bases line up with TRBD1. V lost 6 bases to trimming and J lost 2 bases; unmatched junction nucleotides: 10. This CDR3 comprises 16 residues. From germline, CDR1 is MDHEN and CDR2 SYDVKM. The CDR3 DNA is TGTGCCAGCAGCTTTACTAACAGGGGACCCTACAATGAGCAGTTCTTC. It yields the protein CASSFTNRGPYNEQFF.

The rearrangement links TRBV28 to TRBJ2-7; tentative D call: TRBD2 (5 bases). V shed 7 bases and J shed 2 bases, with 18 bases lying between them. The germline V gene encodes CDR1 MDHEN and CDR2 SYDVKM. There are 15 residues in the CDR3. In DNA form, the CDR3 reads TGTGCCAGCAACGCCCCGGTGGCGGGCCCCTACGAGCAGTACTTC. It is translated as CASNAPVAGPYEQYF.

The genes are TRBV2 and TRBJ2-1; D is possibly TRBD2 (5 bases). Trimming took 8 bases from V and 0 from J, leaving 11 bases between them. The CDR3 is 14 residues long. Germline loops: CDR1 SNHLY, CDR2 FYNNEI. CDR3 amino acids: CASRSGSSYNEQFF. Written as DNA, the CDR3 is TGTGCCAGCCGAAGCGGCAGCTCCTACAATGAGCAGTTCTTC.

The gene calls are TRBV28 and TRBJ1-2; 7 nucleotides line up with TRBD1. Germline-derived CDR1 and CDR2 are MDHEN and SYDVKM. The junction had 7 bases not matched to a gene; V was cut back by 7 bases and J by 8 bases. The CDR3 runs 12 residues. The CDR3 DNA follows: TGTGCCAGCATAACAGGGGAAGTCGGCTACACCTTC. It codes for CASITGEVGYTF.

This clone has more than one count but fewer than ten. The chain has TRBV19 and TRBJ2-2; D is perhaps TRBD1 (5 bases). Germline lookup yields CDR1 LNHDA and CDR2 SQIVND (reference sequence). CDR3 length: 16 residues. The V gene lost 5 bases and the J gene lost 4 bases, with 17 bases spanning the gap. The CDR3, as DNA: TGTGCCAGTAGTTGGGTGCCCAACAGGCGCACCGGGGAGCTGTTTTTT. It translates to CASSWVPNRRTGELFF.

J is TRBJ2-3 and V is TRBV5-1, with a weak D call TRBD2 (5 bases). There are 14 residues in the CDR3. Germline loops: CDR1 SGHRS, CDR2 YFSETQ. V dropped 3 bases and J dropped 1 base, with 9 bases sitting between them. The CDR3 region is CASSSHSGTDTQYF. The CDR3 region has the DNA TGCGCCAGCAGCTCGCATAGCGGCACAGATACGCAGTATTTT.

The chain recombines TRBV6-6 with TRBJ1-5; no reliable D call. The CDR3 sequence is 15 residues long. Germline V gene sequence: CDR1 MNHNY, CDR2 SVGAGI (reference sequence). Trimming shortened V by 0 bases and J by 6 bases, and 12 bases separated the two germline ends. The CDR3: CASSYSRDRGQPQHF. CDR3 DNA: TGTGCCAGCAGTTACTCGAGAGACCGGGGTCAGCCCCAGCATTTT.

The rearrangement links TRBV18 to TRBJ2-5, with a weak D call TRBD1 (6 bases). The CDR3 runs to 13 residues. Trimming removed 2 bases at V and 5 bases at J, with 9 bases between. Germline V gene sequence: CDR1 KGHSH, CDR2 LQKENI. CDR3 loop: CASSPGGEETQYF. In DNA, the CDR3 is TGTGCCAGCTCACCAGGGGGCGAGGAGACCCAGTACTTC.

To note about this clone: At one end the junction does not follow the germline gene, possibly because of a read error. Additional DNA sequences in this sample encode the identical CDR3. The J gene is TRBJ2-3, the V gene TRBV7-7; D remains unclear. This CDR3 contains 15 residues. Germline V gene data show CDR1 as SSHAT and CDR2 as FNYEAQ (reference sequence). CDR3 nucleotides: TGTGCTAGCAGCTTAGTAGGCGGTAGCACAGATACGCAGTATTTT. This encodes CASSLVGGSTDTQYF.

This sequence joins TRBV13 and TRBJ2-2; 9 bases map to TRBD1. V was clipped by 3 bases and J by 0 bases; unmatched bases: 5. In germline, CDR1 is PRHDT, CDR2 FYEKMQ (reference sequence). CDR3 length equals 17 residues. As DNA, the CDR3 is TGTGCCAGCAGCTTTCCGGGACAGGGATCGAACACCGGGGAGCTGTTTTTT. It translates to CASSFPGQGSNTGELFF.

This chain connects TRBV27 to TRBJ2-2; the match to TRBD1 covers 11 bases. V shed 5 bases, J shed 4 bases, and the junction held 6 bases outside the gene matches. The CDR3 spans 16 residues. Per germline, CDR1 MNHEY and CDR2 SMNVEV (reference sequence). The CDR3, as DNA: TGTGCCAGCAGTCACTCCGGGACAGGGGGCACCGGGGAGCTGTTTTTT. Translated, it gives CASSHSGTGGTGELFF.

The chain uses TRBV15 and TRBJ2-3; tentatively, D is TRBD2 (6 bases). CDR3 length: 17 residues. Germline CDR1 is LNHNV and CDR2 is YYDKDF (reference sequence). V dropped 0 bases and J dropped 3 bases, with 16 bases sitting between them. Here the CDR3 reads CATSRDATSYPTDTQYF. In nucleotides, the CDR3 is TGTGCCACCAGCAGAGACGCGACTAGTTACCCTACAGATACGCAGTATTTT.

This clone occurred once. The CDR3 spells CASSTGLANTGELFF. The CDR3 DNA follows: TGTGCCAGTAGTACAGGACTGGCGAACACCGGGGAGCTGTTTTTT. This sequence joins TRBV19 and TRBJ2-2; D may be TRBD2 (5 bases). Between the trimmed V and J ends, which lost 4 bases and 0 bases, there was a span of 9 bases. The CDR3 has 15 residues. CDR1 and CDR2 from the germline V gene are LNHDA and SQIVND (reference sequence).

The chain uses TRBV7-2 and TRBJ2-3; TRBD2 aligns across 10 bases. The ends lost 1 base at V and 3 bases at J; junction bases unmatched: 4. The germline V gene encodes CDR1 SGHTA and CDR2 FQGNSA. This CDR3 is built from 16 residues. The CDR3 nucleotides are TGTGCCAGCAGCTTAGGTCCAGCGGGGGGGACAGATACGCAGTATTTT. It codes for CASSLGPAGGTDTQYF.

This sequence joins TRBV18 and TRBJ1-2; 9 positions agree with TRBD1. The CDR3 length is 15 residues. The J segment lost 1 base and the V segment lost 3 bases, leaving 3 bases of the junction unmatched. Germline values: CDR1 KGHSH, CDR2 LQKENI. CDR3 in amino acids: CASSPGTGINYGYTF. The CDR3 bases are TGTGCCAGCTCACCCGGGACAGGGATTAACTATGGCTACACCTTC. Using reference TRBV18 and TRBJ1-2 for the parts outside the CDR3, the full variable domain is NAGVMQNPRHLVRRRGQEARLRCSPMKGHSHVYWYRQLPEEGLKFMVYLQKENIIDESGMPKERFSAEFPKEGPSILRIQQVVRGDSAAYFCASSPGTGINYGYTFGSGTRLTVV.

This clone has more than one count but fewer than ten. The chain joins TRBV10-1 to TRBJ2-1; 7 bases are shared with TRBD2. Per the germline V gene, CDR1 is WNHNN and CDR2 is SYGVQD (reference sequence). V was pared by 2 bases and J by 9 bases, with 7 bases of the junction left unmatched. The length of the CDR3 is 14 residues. This chain's CDR3 is CASSERLAESEQFF. CDR3 nucleotide sequence: TGCGCCAGCAGTGAGAGGCTAGCGGAGTCTGAGCAGTTCTTC.

The count of this clone is one. CDR3 amino acids: CASSEARGRYTEAFF. The CDR3 nucleotides read TGTGCCAGCAGTGAAGCTCGGGGTCGTTACACTGAAGCTTTCTTT. This chain uses TRBV2 with TRBJ1-1, with D hard to call. This CDR3 has 15 amino acids. V was shortened by 0 bases and J by 3 bases, with 11 bases between the two germline ends. Germline V lookup: CDR1 SNHLY, CDR2 FYNNEI.

V usage is TRBV9 and J usage is TRBJ2-3, with a weak D call TRBD1 (5 bases). The CDR3 is 16 residues long. The germline V gene encodes CDR1 SGDLS and CDR2 YYNGEE. With 2 bases removed from V and 0 bases from J, the gap between germline ends came to 13 bases. CDR3 sequence (DNA): TGTGCCAGCAGCGTTAGAGGCAGGGCAAGCACAGATACGCAGTATTTT. Its protein product is CASSVRGRASTDTQYF.